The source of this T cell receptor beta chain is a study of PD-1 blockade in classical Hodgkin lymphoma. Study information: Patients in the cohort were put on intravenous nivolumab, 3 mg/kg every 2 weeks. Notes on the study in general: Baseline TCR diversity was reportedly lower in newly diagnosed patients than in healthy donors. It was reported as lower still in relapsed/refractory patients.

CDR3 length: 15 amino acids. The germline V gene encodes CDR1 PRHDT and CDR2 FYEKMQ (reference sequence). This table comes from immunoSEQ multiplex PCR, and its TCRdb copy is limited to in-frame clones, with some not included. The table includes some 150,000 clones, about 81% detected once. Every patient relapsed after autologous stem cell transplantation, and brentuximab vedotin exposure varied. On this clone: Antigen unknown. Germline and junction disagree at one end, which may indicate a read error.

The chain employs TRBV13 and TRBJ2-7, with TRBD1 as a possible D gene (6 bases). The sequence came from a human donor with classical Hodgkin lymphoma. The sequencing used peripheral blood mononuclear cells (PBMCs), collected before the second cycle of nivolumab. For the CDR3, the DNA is TGTGCCATCAGCTTCAGGGGCGCGGGTAAAGACGAGCAGTACTTC. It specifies CAISFRGAGKDEQYF. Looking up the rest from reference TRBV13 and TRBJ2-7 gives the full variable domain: AAGVIQSPRHLIKEKRETATLKCYPIPRHDTVYWYQQGPGQDPQFLISFYEKMQSDKGSIPDRFSAQQFSDYHSELNMSSLELGDSALYFCAISFRGAGKDEQYFGPGTRLTVT.